This TCR beta chain was captured by sequencing in a study of shared clonotypes between healthy human individuals. On this clone: What it binds is unknown.

Generated by immunoSEQ multiplex PCR, the TCRdb table keeps only in-frame clones and is missing some. The data show a few million clones, just under 95% seen once. Study-level results: Richness estimates generally favored naive over memory subsets. It was expected that sequencing depth would affect clonotype sharing among donors.

Terminally differentiated effector memory CD45RA+ cells were excluded from the naive CD8 cells, which were CD45RO-negative and positively selected for CCR7. Every donor, a Caucasian adult, lived in Nashville, Tennessee. The germline V gene encodes CDR1 SGDLS and CDR2 YYNGEE. The trim removed 0 bases at V and 0 bases at J, leaving 3 bases unmatched. This CDR3 comprises 16 residues. J is TRBJ2-7 and V is TRBV9; TRBD2 matches 10 bases. What was sequenced was naive CD8+ T cells from PBMCs. The clonotype comes from a man aged 18 to 30 in good health. Some clones in this sample may be carry-over from other donors' samples. The CDR3 loop reads CASSVGPSGSSYEQYF. In nucleotides, the CDR3 is TGTGCCAGCAGCGTAGGGCCTAGCGGGAGCTCCTACGAGCAGTACTTC.